The 4 T cell receptor beta chains in this list originate from one sample, sequenced in a study of identical twins. Using its own MiXCR run on the 5' RACE reads, TCRdb lists one record per CDR3 protein. The data show over 600,000 distinct CDR3 sequences, 20% to 25% seen once. The sample was also reused in another study, on T cells expressing NK-cell markers.

Sequencing used PBMCs. All receptors come from a young woman in good health.

The gene calls are TRBV9 and TRBJ1-3; D unresolved. This CDR3 is built from 15 residues. Between the trimmed V and J ends, which lost 4 bases and 1 base, there was a span of 12 bases. CDR1 is SGDLS and CDR2 is YYNGEE in the germline V gene. CDR3 in amino acids: CASSSWGGSGNTIYF. CDR3 in DNA: TGTGCCAGCAGCTCCTGGGGAGGGTCTGGAAACACCATATATTTT.

The V call is TRBV2, the J call TRBJ1-6; D ambiguous. Per the germline V gene, CDR1 is SNHLY and CDR2 is FYNNEI. V lost 5 bases to trimming and J lost 12 bases, with 11 bases between them. The CDR3 extends over 12 amino acids. CDR3 in DNA: TGTGCCAGCAGTCGTACGAGCAAACCCCTCCACTTT. It specifies CASSRTSKPLHF.

This clonotype was seen a few times. V is TRBV19 and J is TRBJ2-1; 7 positions match TRBD2. The CDR3 runs to 17 residues. CDR1 is LNHDA and CDR2 is SQIVND in the germline V gene (reference sequence). The V gene end was trimmed by 5 bases and the J gene end by 3 bases; junction bases not matched to a gene: 13. CDR3 loop: CASSVASGALHYNEQFF. In DNA form, the CDR3 reads TGTGCCAGTAGTGTTGCGAGCGGGGCCCTCCACTACAATGAGCAGTTCTTC.

The chain has TRBV20-1 and TRBJ2-2; a possible D gene is TRBD1 (6 bases). The V end lost 0 bases, the J end lost 4 bases, and 12 bases lay between the germline ends. There are 15 residues in the CDR3. Germline CDR1 is DFQATT and CDR2 is SNEGSKA (reference sequence). For the CDR3, the DNA is TGCAGTGCTAGAGATAGTTCCAGGGGCACCGGGGAGCTGTTTTTT. It yields the protein CSARDSSRGTGELFF.